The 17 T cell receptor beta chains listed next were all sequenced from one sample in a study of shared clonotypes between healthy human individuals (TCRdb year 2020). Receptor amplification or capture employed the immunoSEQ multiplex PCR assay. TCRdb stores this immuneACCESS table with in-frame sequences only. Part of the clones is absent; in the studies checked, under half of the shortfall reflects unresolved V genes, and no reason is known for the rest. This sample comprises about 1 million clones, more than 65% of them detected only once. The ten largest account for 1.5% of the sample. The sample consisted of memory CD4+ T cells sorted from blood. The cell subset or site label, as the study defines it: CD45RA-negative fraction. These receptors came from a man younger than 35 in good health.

Written as DNA, the CDR3 is TGTGCCAGCAGTCTGGGACAGAGAGGCTACGAGCAGTACTTC. Translated, it gives CASSLGQRGYEQYF. V is TRBV27 and J is TRBJ2-7; 7 bases line up with TRBD1. The CDR3 has 14 residues. Germline V CDR1 and CDR2: MNHEY, SMNVEV (reference sequence). After removal of 5 bases from V and 3 bases from J, the junction contained 7 bases not matched to a gene.

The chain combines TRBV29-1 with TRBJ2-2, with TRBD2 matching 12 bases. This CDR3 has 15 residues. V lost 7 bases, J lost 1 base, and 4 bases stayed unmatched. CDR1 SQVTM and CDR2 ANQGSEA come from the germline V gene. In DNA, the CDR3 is TGCAGCGGAACTAGCGGGGGGAAGAACACCGGGGAGCTGTTTTTT. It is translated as CSGTSGGKNTGELFF.

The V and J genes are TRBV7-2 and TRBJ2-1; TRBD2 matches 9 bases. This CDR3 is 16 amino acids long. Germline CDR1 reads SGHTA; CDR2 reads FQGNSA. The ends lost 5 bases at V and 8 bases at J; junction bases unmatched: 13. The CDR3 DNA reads TGTGCCAGCAGCCCCCGGGGACTAGCCGCACTCGATGAGCAGTTCTTC. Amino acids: CASSPRGLAALDEQFF.

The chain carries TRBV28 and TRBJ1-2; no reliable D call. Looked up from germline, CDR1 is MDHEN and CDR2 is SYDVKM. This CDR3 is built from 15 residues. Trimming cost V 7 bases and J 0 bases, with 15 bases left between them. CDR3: CASTNPGRSNYGYTF. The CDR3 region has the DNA TGTGCCAGCACCAACCCCGGACGGTCTAACTATGGCTACACCTTC.

The CDR3 DNA sequence: TGCGCCAGCAGCCAAGAACAGGGACGGGAAAAACTGTTTTTT. This codes for CASSQEQGREKLFF. The chain links TRBV4-1 to TRBJ1-4; TRBD1 is a possible D gene (6 bases). V was trimmed by 0 bases and J by 8 bases, leaving 10 bases between them. This CDR3 comprises 14 residues. The V gene's germline CDR1 is MGHRA and CDR2 YSYEKL.

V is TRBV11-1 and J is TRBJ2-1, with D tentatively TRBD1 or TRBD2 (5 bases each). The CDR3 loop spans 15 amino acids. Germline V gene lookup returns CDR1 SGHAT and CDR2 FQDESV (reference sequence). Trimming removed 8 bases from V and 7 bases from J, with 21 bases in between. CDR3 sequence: CASGTRDPGFNEQFF. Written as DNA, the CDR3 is TGTGCCAGCGGTACCCGGGACCCAGGATTTAATGAGCAGTTCTTC. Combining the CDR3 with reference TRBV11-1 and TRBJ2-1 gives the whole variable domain EAEVAQSPRYKITEKSQAVAFWCDPISGHATLYWYRQILGQGPELLVQFQDESVVDDSQLPKDRFSAERLKGVDSTLKIQPAELGDSAMYLCASGTRDPGFNEQFFGPGTRLTVL.

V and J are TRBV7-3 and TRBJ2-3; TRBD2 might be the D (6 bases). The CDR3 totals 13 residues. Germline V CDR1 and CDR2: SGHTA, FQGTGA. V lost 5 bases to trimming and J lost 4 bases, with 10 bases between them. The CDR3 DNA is TGTGCCAGCAGCCAGGGAGGTTCAGATACGCAGTATTTT. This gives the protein CASSQGGSDTQYF.

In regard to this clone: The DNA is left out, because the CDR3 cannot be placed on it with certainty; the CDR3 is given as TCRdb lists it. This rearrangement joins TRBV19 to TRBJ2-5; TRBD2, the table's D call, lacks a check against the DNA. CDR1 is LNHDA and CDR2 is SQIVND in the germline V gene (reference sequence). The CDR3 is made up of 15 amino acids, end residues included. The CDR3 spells CANNPRYRCQETQYF.

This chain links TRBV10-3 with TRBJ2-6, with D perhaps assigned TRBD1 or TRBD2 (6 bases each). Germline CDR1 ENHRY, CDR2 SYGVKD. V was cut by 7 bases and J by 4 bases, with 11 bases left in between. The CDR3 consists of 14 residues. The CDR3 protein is CAITGDSGANVLTF. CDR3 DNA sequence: TGTGCCATCACAGGGGACTCGGGGGCCAACGTCCTGACTTTC.

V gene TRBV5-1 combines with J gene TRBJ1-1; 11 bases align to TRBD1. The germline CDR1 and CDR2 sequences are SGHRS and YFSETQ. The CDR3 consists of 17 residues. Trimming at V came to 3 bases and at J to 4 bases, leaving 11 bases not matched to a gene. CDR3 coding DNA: TGCGCCAGCAGCTCAGGACAGGGGGCTCTTTTGGGCACTGAAGCTTTCTTT. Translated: CASSSGQGALLGTEAFF.

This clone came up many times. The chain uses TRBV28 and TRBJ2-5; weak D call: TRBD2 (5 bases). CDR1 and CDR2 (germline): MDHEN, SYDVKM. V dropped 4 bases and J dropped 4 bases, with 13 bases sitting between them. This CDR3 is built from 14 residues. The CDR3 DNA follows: TGTGCCAGCAGTTCACAGCGAGGGAGAGAGACCCAGTACTTC. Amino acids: CASSSQRGRETQYF.

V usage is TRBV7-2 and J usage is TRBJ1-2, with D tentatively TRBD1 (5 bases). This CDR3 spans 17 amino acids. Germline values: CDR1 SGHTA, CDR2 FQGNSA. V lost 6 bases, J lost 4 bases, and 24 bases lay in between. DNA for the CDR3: TGTGCCAGCAGACGAACTGGGGCGGATGGGGTTGGCTATGGCTACACCTTC. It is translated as CASRRTGADGVGYGYTF. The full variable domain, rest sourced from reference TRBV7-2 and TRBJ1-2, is GAGVSQSPSNKVTEKGKDVELRCDPISGHTALYWYRQSLGQGLEFLIYFQGNSAPDKSGLPSDRFSAERTGGSVSTLTIQRTQQEDSAVYLCASRRTGADGVGYGYTFGSGTRLTVV.

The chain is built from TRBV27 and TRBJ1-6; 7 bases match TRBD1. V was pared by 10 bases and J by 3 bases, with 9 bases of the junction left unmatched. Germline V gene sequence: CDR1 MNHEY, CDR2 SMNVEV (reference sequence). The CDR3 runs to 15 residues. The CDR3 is CATLTGSDYNSPLHF. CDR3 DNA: TGTGCCACCTTGACAGGGTCGGACTATAATTCACCCCTCCACTTT.

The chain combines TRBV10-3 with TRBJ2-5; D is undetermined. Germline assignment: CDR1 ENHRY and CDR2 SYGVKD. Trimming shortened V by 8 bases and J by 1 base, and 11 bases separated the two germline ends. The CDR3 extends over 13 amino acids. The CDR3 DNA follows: TGTGCCATCTCCAAGAACCCCCAAGAGACCCAGTACTTC. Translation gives CAISKNPQETQYF.

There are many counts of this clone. CDR3 region: CASSRVDRVDGYTF. In DNA form, the CDR3 reads TGCGCCAGCAGCCGGGTTGACAGGGTGGATGGCTACACCTTC. The chain uses TRBV4-1 and TRBJ1-2; 7 nucleotides align to TRBD1. Per the germline V gene, CDR1 is MGHRA and CDR2 is YSYEKL. The CDR3 runs to 14 residues. The trim removed 4 bases at V and 6 bases at J, leaving 8 bases unmatched.

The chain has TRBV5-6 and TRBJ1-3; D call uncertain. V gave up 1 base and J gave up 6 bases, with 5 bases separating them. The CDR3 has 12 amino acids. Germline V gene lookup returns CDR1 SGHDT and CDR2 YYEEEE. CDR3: CASSLWSNTIYF. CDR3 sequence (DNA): TGTGCCAGCAGCTTGTGGTCAAACACCATATATTTT. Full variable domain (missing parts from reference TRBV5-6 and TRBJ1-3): DAGVTQSPTHLIKTRGQQVTLRCSPKSGHDTVSWYQQALGQGPQFIFQYYEEEERQRGNFPDRFSGHQFPNYSSELNVNALLLGDSALYLCASSLWSNTIYFGEGSWLTVV.

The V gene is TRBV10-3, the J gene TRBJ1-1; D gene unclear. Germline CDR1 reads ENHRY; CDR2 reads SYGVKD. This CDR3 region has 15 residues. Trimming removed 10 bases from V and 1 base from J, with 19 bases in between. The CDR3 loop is CATEAGSGRNTEAFF. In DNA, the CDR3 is TGTGCCACCGAAGCCGGATCCGGCCGGAACACTGAAGCTTTCTTT.